This T cell receptor beta chain comes out of a study of cytomegalovirus exposure and HLA in healthy donors. The protocol was immunoSEQ multiplex PCR, while the TCRdb copy is restricted to in-frame clones and leaves out a portion. This table has 180,000 or so clones, 86% appearing once. Donors came from a validation cohort of approximately 110 subjects, distinct from the first 666-subject cohort. V was pared by 4 bases and J by 1 base, with 10 bases of the junction left unmatched. This CDR3 has 18 amino acids. Germline V lookup: CDR1 SNHLY, CDR2 FYNNEI. As to this clone: Its cognate antigen is unknown.

Findings of the study overall: The classifier, whose performance was assessed in both the original and validation cohorts, reportedly diagnosed cytomegalovirus status with high specificity and sensitivity. Most TCR sequences were rare, but some public TCRs occurred in many donors.

The source material was PBMCs. The receptor comes from a man between 18 and 29 years old in good health and CMV-seropositive. The rearrangement joins TRBV2 to TRBJ1-4; TRBD1 aligns across 9 bases. Here the CDR3 DNA reads TGTGCCAGCAGTGCTTATACAGGGGGCTACGGAACTAATGAAAAACTGTTTTTT. Residues: CASSAYTGGYGTNEKLFF.